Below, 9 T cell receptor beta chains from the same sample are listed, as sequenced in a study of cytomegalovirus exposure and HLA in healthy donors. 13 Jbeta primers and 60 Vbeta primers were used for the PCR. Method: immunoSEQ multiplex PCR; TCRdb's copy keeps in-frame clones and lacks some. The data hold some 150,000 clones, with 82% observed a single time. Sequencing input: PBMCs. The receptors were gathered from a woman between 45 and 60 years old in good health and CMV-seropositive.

The CDR3 nucleotides are TGTGCCAGCAGTTCAACCTTCTCCGGGACAGGGAATAACGAGCAGTACTTC. Amino acid sequence: CASSSTFSGTGNNEQYF. This chain connects TRBV28 to TRBJ2-7, with 9 bases identical to TRBD1. Germline CDR1 and CDR2: MDHEN and SYDVKM. V trimming: 4 bases; J trimming: 5 bases; junction bases outside the gene matches: 15. The CDR3 covers 17 residues. The complete variable domain, with remaining parts taken from reference TRBV28 and TRBJ2-7, reads DVKVTQSSRYLVKRTGEKVFLECVQDMDHENMFWYRQDPGLGLRLIYFSYDVKMKEKGDIPEGYSVSREKKERFSLILESASTNQTSMYLCASSSTFSGTGNNEQYFGPGTRLTVT.

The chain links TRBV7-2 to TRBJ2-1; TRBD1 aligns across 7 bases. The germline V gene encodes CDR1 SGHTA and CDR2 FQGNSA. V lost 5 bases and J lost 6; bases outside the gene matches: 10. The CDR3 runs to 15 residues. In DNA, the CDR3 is TGTGCCAGCAGCCCCTCCTCACAGGGGTTCAATGAGCAGTTCTTC. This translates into CASSPSSQGFNEQFF.

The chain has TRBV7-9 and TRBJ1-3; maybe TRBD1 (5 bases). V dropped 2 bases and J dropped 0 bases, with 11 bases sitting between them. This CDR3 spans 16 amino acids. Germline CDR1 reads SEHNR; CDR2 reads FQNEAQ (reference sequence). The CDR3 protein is CASSLFQGSSGNTIYF. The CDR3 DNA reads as TGTGCCAGCAGCTTATTCCAGGGCTCCTCTGGAAACACCATATATTTT.

Here the CDR3 DNA reads TGCGCCATCTCCCTCGCCGGGCGGGGGGGGATTTACAATGAGCAGTTCTTC. Its protein product is CAISLAGRGGIYNEQFF. The chain carries TRBV10-2 and TRBJ2-1; 9 bases agree with TRBD2. V shed 10 bases and J 4 bases; nucleotides not matched to a gene: 17. There are 17 residues in the CDR3. Germline CDR1 reads WSHSY; CDR2 reads SAAADI.

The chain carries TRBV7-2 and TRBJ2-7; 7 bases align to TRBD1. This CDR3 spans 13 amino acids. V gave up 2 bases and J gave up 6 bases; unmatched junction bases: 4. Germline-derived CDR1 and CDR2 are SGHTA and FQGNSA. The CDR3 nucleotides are TGTGCCAGCAGCTTATTAGACAGGGCCGAGCAGTACTTC. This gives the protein CASSLLDRAEQYF. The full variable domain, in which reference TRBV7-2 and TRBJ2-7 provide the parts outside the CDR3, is GAGVSQSPSNKVTEKGKDVELRCDPISGHTALYWYRQSLGQGLEFLIYFQGNSAPDKSGLPSDRFSAERTGGSVSTLTIQRTQQEDSAVYLCASSLLDRAEQYFGPGTRLTVT.

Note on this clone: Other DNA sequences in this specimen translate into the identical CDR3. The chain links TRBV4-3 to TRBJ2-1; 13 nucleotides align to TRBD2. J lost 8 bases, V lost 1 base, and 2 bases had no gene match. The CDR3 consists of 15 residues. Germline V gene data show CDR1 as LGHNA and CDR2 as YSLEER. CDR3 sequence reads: CASSQGLAGGDEQFF. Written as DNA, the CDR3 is TGCGCCAGCAGCCAAGGACTAGCGGGGGGCGATGAGCAGTTCTTC.

CDR3 nucleotide sequence: TGTGCCAGCAGCCAAGATCCCCAGTACGAGCAGTACTTC. Its protein is CASSQDPQYEQYF. This chain connects TRBV4-2 to TRBJ2-7, with D uncertain. The germline gives CDR1 LGHNA, CDR2 YNFKEQ. V was cut by 0 bases and J by 4 bases, with 7 bases left in between. This CDR3 contains 13 residues.

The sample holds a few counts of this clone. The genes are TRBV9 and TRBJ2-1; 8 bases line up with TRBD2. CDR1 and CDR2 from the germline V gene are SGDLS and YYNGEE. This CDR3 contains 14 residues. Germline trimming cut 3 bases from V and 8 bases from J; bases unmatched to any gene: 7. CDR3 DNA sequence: TGTGCCAGCAGCGCAAGCGGGGGCTGGGATGAGCAGTTCTTC. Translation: CASSASGGWDEQFF.

The CDR3 spells CAISARNTIYF. As DNA, the CDR3 is TGTGCCATCAGTGCTCGAAACACCATATATTTT. This chain joins TRBV10-3 and TRBJ1-3; no firm D call. Germline values: CDR1 ENHRY, CDR2 SYGVKD. V was shortened by 4 bases and J by 5 bases, with 3 bases between the two germline ends. CDR3 length: 11 amino acids.